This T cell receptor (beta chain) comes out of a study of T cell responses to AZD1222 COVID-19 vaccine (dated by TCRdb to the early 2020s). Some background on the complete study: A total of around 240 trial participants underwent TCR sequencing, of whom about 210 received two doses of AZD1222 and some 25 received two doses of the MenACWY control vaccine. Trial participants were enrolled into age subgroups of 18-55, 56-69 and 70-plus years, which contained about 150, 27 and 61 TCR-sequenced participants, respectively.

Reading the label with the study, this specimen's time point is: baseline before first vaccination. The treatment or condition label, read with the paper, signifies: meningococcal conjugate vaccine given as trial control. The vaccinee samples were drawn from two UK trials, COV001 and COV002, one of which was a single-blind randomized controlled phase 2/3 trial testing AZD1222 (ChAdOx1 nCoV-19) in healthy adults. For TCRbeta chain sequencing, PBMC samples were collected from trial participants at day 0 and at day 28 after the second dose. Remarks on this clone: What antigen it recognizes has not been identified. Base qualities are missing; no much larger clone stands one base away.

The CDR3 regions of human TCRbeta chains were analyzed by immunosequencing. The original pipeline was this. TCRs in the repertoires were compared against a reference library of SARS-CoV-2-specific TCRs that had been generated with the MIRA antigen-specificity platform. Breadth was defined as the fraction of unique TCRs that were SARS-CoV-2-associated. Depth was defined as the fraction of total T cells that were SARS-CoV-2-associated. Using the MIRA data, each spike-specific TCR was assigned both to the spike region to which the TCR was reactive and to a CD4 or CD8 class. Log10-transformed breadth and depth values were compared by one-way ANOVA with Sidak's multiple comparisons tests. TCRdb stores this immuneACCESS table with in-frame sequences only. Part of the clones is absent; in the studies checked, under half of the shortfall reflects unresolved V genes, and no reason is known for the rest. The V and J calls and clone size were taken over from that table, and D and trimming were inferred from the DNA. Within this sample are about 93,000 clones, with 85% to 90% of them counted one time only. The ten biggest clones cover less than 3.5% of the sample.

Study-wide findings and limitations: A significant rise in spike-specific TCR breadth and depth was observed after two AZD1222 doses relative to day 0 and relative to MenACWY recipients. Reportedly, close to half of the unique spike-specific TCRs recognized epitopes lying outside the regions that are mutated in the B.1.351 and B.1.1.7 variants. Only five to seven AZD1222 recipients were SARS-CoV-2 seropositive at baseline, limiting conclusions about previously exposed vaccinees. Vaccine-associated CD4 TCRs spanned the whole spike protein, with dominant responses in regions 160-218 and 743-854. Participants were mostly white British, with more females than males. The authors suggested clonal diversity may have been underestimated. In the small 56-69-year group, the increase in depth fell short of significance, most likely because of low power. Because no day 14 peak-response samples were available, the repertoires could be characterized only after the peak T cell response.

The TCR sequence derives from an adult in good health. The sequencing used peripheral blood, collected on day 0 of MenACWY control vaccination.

The DNA reads as follows: TGTGCCAGCAGTGATCTCGACGGCTATCAGCCCCAGCATTTT. Protein translation: CASSDLDGYQPQHF. The chain couples TRBV6-1 to TRBJ1-5; no D gene is confidently identified. V lost 3 bases and J lost 5 bases; the stretch between them is 11 bases long. From its cysteine to its phenylalanine, the CDR3 spans 14 amino acids. Here the CDR3 DNA is all that survives: 42 bases in frame from base 1. The germline V gene yields MNHNS for CDR1 and SASEGT for CDR2.